This T cell receptor beta chain was captured by sequencing in a study of OX40 agonist ivuxolimab in advanced cancers. Study-wide results and caveats: Dose levels from 0.1 to 3.0 mg/kg saw CD4+ and CD8+ blood T cells expand clonally by week 6.

Profiled with immunoSEQ multiplex PCR; TCRdb holds only in-frame clones, not every one. The profile shows about 62,000 clones, about four fifths of them singletons. The CDR3 spans 13 residues. The V and J ends lost 4 bases and 1 base respectively, with 5 bases between them. Germline CDR1 MGHDK, CDR2 SYGVNS. Worth noting for this clone: Its antigen is not known.

Sequenced here: CD4+ or CD8+ T cells sorted from blood, sampled in a trial of the OX40 agonist ivuxolimab. This clonotype was sampled from an adult with an advanced solid tumor such as melanoma, head and neck, liver or kidney cancer. The chain links TRBV25-1 to TRBJ2-1, with no clear D. The DNA for the CDR3 is TGTGCCAGCAGTGTAGGGTCCTACAATGAGCAGTTCTTC. It translates to CASSVGSYNEQFF.